This TCR beta chain stems from a study of blood T cell repertoires in COVID-19. Study-level background: Both acute and convalescent COVID-19 samples were obtained from the United States, Italy and Spain. Nucleic acid was either cDNA or gDNA, and it came from T cells, B-cell-depleted T cells, or PBMCs.

V was shortened by 5 bases and J by 4 bases, with 13 bases between the two germline ends. The germline gives CDR1 MNHEY, CDR2 SMNVEV (reference sequence). This CDR3 has 14 residues. Original handling: Quantification of nucleated cells was approximated via reference gene primer amplification. Profiling relied on immunoSEQ multiplex PCR, and the TCRdb table lists in-frame clones only, not all of them. V and J calls and clone size are copied from that table; D and trimming were computed from the DNA. The sample shows 200,000 or so clones, 70% to 90% of them seen only once. This clone has only a few counts.

The sample consisted of peripheral blood. This clonotype originated in a person between 65 and 80 years old with COVID-19, enrolled during active disease. The V gene is TRBV27, the J gene TRBJ2-3; D may be TRBD2 (5 bases). CDR3 in amino acids: CASSPLVRADTQYF. CDR3 sequence (DNA): TGTGCCAGCAGTCCACTAGTTAGGGCAGATACGCAGTATTTT.